Sequencing of this T cell receptor (beta chain) was carried out in a study of blood T cells in healthy people across ages. Whole-study findings and limits: Per million T cells, the diversity of TCR beta decreased roughly linearly as age advanced.

This clonotype was observed a few times. The antigen is unknown. This CDR3 region has 14 residues. With 6 bases clipped from V and 6 bases from J, the junction kept 10 bases outside the gene matches. Germline V gene lookup returns CDR1 DFQATT and CDR2 SNEGSKA (reference sequence). Sample-barcoded 5' priming and a J-beta primer mix drove a second PCR of about 6 to 12 cycles. TCRdb processed the 5' RACE reads anew with MiXCR; each CDR3 protein has one entry. The sample holds around 1.7 million distinct CDR3 sequences, about 30% seen once. Source material: blood. The receptor was isolated from a woman in her thirties in good health. The rearrangement joins TRBV20-1 to TRBJ2-3; 9 bases agree with TRBD2. The CDR3 is CSAESSGSRDTQYF. The CDR3 DNA sequence: TGCAGTGCCGAGAGTAGCGGGAGCCGCGATACGCAGTATTTT.